This entry features one T cell receptor beta chain sequence. Its antigen remains unidentified. Data came from immunoSEQ multiplex PCR; TCRdb stores just in-frame clones and leaves some out. The sample shows 60,000 or so clones, roughly 90% of them seen only once. The sample comes from a study of PD-1 blockade in classical Hodgkin lymphoma. The length of the CDR3 is 14 residues. CDR1 SQVTM and CDR2 ANQGSEA come from the germline V gene. Trimming stripped 5 bases from V and 2 bases from J, with 15 bases between. Brentuximab vedotin exposure varied among the patients, all of whom had relapsed after autologous stem cell transplantation. Study outcomes and limitations: In newly diagnosed patients, baseline TCR diversity was reportedly below that of healthy donors. The diversity seen at baseline in complete responders resembled that of newly diagnosed patients.

The chain links TRBV29-1 to TRBJ2-5; D gene ambiguous. The TCR was taken from a human donor with classical Hodgkin lymphoma. The sequences come from peripheral blood mononuclear cells (PBMCs), collected at baseline. CDR3: CSVLSPLRQETQYF. The CDR3 nucleotides read TGCAGCGTTTTATCTCCACTACGACAAGAGACCCAGTACTTC.